This TCR beta chain was sequenced during a study of beta chain features in type 1 diabetes. General study points: Within patients, naive, central memory and Treg TCRB repertoires seemed more similar than within healthy donors.

Turning to this clone: The target antigen is unknown.

The study reverse transcribed the entire isolated RNA, so it sequenced expressed TCRB transcripts. The repertoire was sequenced with immunoSEQ multiplex PCR; TCRdb's copy has only in-frame clones and lacks some. Among roughly 250,000 clones listed, about 10% were seen once. The material sequenced was naive CD4+ T cells from blood. The source of this sequence is a woman younger than 30 in good health.

For the CDR3, the DNA is TGTGCCAGCAGAAGGGGCCCCAATCAGCCCCAGCATTTT. Translating it yields CASRRGPNQPQHF. The genes are TRBV7-9 and TRBJ1-5; possible D gene TRBD1, 5 bases. CDR1 is SEHNR, CDR2 FQNEAQ, per germline (reference sequence). Trimming took 6 bases from V and 3 from J, leaving 9 bases between them. The length of the CDR3 is 13 residues.